In its sample, the clone carrying this T cell receptor beta chain was seen many times. The antigen is undetermined. TCRdb ran MiXCR on the RACE reads and lists one entry per CDR3 protein. The data show about 54,000 distinct CDR3 sequences, around 10% seen once. The V and J ends lost 3 bases and 9 bases, in that order; junction bases with no gene match: 7. The CDR3 sequence is 15 residues long. CDR1 KGHSH and CDR2 LQKENI come from the germline V gene. These data belong to a study of human T cells and chemical hapten exposure. The wider study: Chiefly women, the patients showed alopecia areata, totalis or universalis. Study observations and caveats: PT1 expanded TCR counts correlated positively with patch test score. After DPC sensitization, TCRs above 1 in 1000 frequency showed no change.

The time point is: patch test 2, 6 weeks after DPC sensitization. Treatment here: therapeutic diphenylcyclopropenone sensitization with weekly scalp DPC. This chain uses TRBV18 with TRBJ1-6; 8 bases agree with TRBD1. The source material was whole blood, sampled in connection with sensitization to the hapten diphenylcyclopropenone (DPC). The source is a woman aged 45-65 years with alopecia areata. Some clones in this sample may be carry-over from other donors' samples. The CDR3 DNA is TGTGCCAGCTCACCCCAACAGGGGGAGGGTTCACCCCTCCACTTT. Translated, it gives CASSPQQGEGSPLHF.